This T cell receptor beta chain is drawn from a study of cytomegalovirus exposure and HLA in healthy donors. Profiled with immunoSEQ multiplex PCR; TCRdb holds only in-frame clones, not every one. The sample shows roughly 300,000 clones, about 90% of them seen only once. The sample taken for sequencing was PBMCs. The source is a woman in her twenties or thirties in good health and CMV-seropositive.

The CDR3 loop is CATGTGNQPQHF. As DNA, the CDR3 is TGTGCCACCGGGACCGGCAATCAGCCCCAGCATTTT. V and J are TRBV6-1 and TRBJ1-5; D may be TRBD1 (5 bases). The ends were cut back, 10 bases at V and 2 bases at J, with 9 bases in the middle. The germline CDR1 and CDR2 sequences are MNHNS and SASEGT. This CDR3 has 12 residues.